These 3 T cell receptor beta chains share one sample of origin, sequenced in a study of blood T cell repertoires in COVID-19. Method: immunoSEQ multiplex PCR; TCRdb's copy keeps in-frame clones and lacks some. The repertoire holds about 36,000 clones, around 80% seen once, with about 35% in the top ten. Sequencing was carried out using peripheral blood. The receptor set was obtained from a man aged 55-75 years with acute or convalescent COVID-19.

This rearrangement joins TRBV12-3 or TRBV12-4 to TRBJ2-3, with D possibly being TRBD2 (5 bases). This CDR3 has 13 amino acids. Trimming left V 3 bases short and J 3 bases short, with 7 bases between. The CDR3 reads CASSLVATDTQYF. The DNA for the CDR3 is TGTGCCAGCAGTTTGGTAGCGACAGATACGCAGTATTTT.

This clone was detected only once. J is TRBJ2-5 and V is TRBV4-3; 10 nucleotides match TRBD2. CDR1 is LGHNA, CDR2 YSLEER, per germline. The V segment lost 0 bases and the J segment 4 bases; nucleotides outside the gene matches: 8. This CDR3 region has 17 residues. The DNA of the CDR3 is TGCGCCAGCAGCCAAGATTTCGGACTAGCGGTAGGAGAGACCCAGTACTTC. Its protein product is CASSQDFGLAVGETQYF.

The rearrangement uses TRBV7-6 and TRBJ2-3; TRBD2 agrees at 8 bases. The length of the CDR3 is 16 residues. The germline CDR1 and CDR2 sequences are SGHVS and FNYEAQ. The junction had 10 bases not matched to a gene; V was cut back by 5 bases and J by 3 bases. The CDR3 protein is CASSPRGAGVTDTQYF. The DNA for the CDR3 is TGTGCCAGCAGCCCCCGGGGAGCGGGAGTTACAGATACGCAGTATTTT.